The 24 T cell receptor beta chains in this list originate from one sample, sequenced in a study of response to subunit inactivated influenza vaccine. TCRdb independently ran MiXCR on the RT-PCR reads; one entry per CDR3 protein. This table holds 700,000 to 800,000 distinct CDR3 sequences, 15% to 20% found once. The sequencing used PBMCs from blood, collected about 5 days after vaccination. The receptors come from a man aged 50 or older who received an inactivated influenza vaccine.

The sample holds a few counts of this clonotype. This rearrangement joins TRBV5-1 to TRBJ2-1, with TRBD2 as a possible D gene (6 bases). This CDR3 contains 14 residues. Looked up from germline, CDR1 is SGHRS and CDR2 is YFSETQ. V lost 5 bases and J lost 0, with 9 bases in between. CDR3 coding DNA: TGCGCCAGCAGTAGCGGCGACTCCTACAATGAGCAGTTCTTC. This translates into CASSSGDSYNEQFF.

The chain is built from TRBV7-9 and TRBJ2-7, with D perhaps matching TRBD1 (6 bases). Germline V gene lookup returns CDR1 SEHNR and CDR2 FQNEAQ (reference sequence). V lost 2 bases, J lost 6 bases, and 8 bases lay in between. The CDR3 sequence is 12 residues long. The CDR3 DNA reads TGTGCCAGCAGCTTACCAGGGGCCGAGCAGTACTTC. The encoded protein is CASSLPGAEQYF.

The sample holds a few counts of this clonotype. The chain employs TRBV6-5 and TRBJ1-2, with a weak D call TRBD1 (6 bases). Looked up from germline, CDR1 is MNHEY and CDR2 is SVGAGI. Trimming pared 2 bases from V and 9 bases from J, leaving 16 bases between. CDR3 length: 14 amino acids. The CDR3 bases are TGTGCCAGCAGTTACGGCCAGGGGCCGGGGAGCTACACCTTC. Translation gives CASSYGQGPGSYTF.

This clonotype appeared many times. The genes are TRBV29-1 and TRBJ1-1; D call uncertain. Germline V lookup: CDR1 SQVTM, CDR2 ANQGSEA. Trimming removed 5 bases from V and 1 base from J, with 8 bases in between. The length of the CDR3 is 12 residues. CDR3 amino acids: CSVFGGNTEAFF. In nucleotides, the CDR3 is TGCAGCGTTTTTGGAGGGAACACTGAAGCTTTCTTT.

This sequence joins TRBV27 and TRBJ2-4, with 9 bases matching TRBD1. The V gene's germline CDR1 is MNHEY and CDR2 SMNVEV (reference sequence). This CDR3 is 16 amino acids long. V shed 4 bases and J 2 bases; nucleotides not matched to a gene: 6. The CDR3: CASSSTGGSTKNIQYF. The DNA of the CDR3 is TGTGCCAGCAGTTCTACAGGGGGCTCTACCAAAAACATTCAGTACTTC.

This clonotype was seen a handful of times. This sequence joins TRBV7-9 and TRBJ2-1; a possible D gene is TRBD2 (7 bases). The CDR3 runs 15 residues. Looked up from germline, CDR1 is SEHNR and CDR2 is FQNEAQ (reference sequence). The V end was cut by 2 bases, the J end by 8 bases, with 16 bases between. CDR3 coding DNA: TGTGCCAGCAGCTTAATCTCTAGGGGGAGGGATGAGCAGTTCTTC. As protein: CASSLISRGRDEQFF. Looking up the rest from reference TRBV7-9 and TRBJ2-1 gives the full variable domain: DTGVSQNPRHKITKRGQNVTFRCDPISEHNRLYWYRQTLGQGPEFLTYFQNEAQLEKSRLLSDRFSAERPKGSFSTLEIQRTEQGDSAMYLCASSLISRGRDEQFFGPGTRLTVL.

The chain combines TRBV6-5 with TRBJ1-1; a possible D gene is TRBD1 (5 bases). Germline V gives CDR1 MNHEY, CDR2 SVGAGI. V was cut by 2 bases and J by 8 bases, with 12 bases left in between. The CDR3 covers 13 residues. CDR3 nucleotides: TGTGCCAGCAGTTACCACGCGACAGCGGAAGCTTTCTTT. Protein: CASSYHATAEAFF.

The table lists this clonotype with many counts. This chain uses TRBV24-1 with TRBJ2-7, with TRBD1 matching over 7 bases. V shed 3 bases, J shed 0 bases, and the junction held 7 bases outside the gene matches. This CDR3 contains 16 residues. Germline assignment: CDR1 KGHDR and CDR2 SFDVKD. For the CDR3, the DNA is TGTGCCACCAGTGATACCGGGACAGCAAACTCCTACGAGCAGTACTTC. Translation gives CATSDTGTANSYEQYF.

The chain has TRBV9 and TRBJ2-2, with 7 bases fitting TRBD1. CDR1 and CDR2 from the germline V gene are SGDLS and YYNGEE. This CDR3 is built from 15 residues. V lost 0 bases, J lost 4 bases, and 3 bases stayed unmatched. CDR3 in amino acids: CASSVDPGGTGELFF. In DNA form, the CDR3 reads TGTGCCAGCAGCGTAGACCCAGGGGGCACCGGGGAGCTGTTTTTT.

This clonotype turned up a few times. Written as DNA, the CDR3 is TGCAGCGTAGCCACTAGCGGGAGTGTCGACGAGCAGTACTTC. This translates into CSVATSGSVDEQYF. This sequence joins TRBV29-1 and TRBJ2-7; 11 bases are a match to TRBD2. CDR1 and CDR2 (germline): SQVTM, ANQGSEA. The CDR3 contains 14 residues. The ends lost 6 bases at V and 5 bases at J; junction bases unmatched: 9.

The J gene is TRBJ1-2, the V gene TRBV12-3 or TRBV12-4; no definite D call. V shed 4 bases and J shed 6 bases, with 9 bases lying between them. The CDR3 is 12 amino acids. The CDR3 reads CASSSAGDGYTF. The CDR3 region has the DNA TGTGCCAGCAGTTCCGCCGGGGATGGCTACACCTTC.

This chain uses TRBV7-2 with TRBJ1-5; 7 positions match TRBD1. Germline V gene sequence: CDR1 SGHTA, CDR2 FQGNSA. The length of the CDR3 is 15 residues. J gave up 5 bases and V 5 bases, and 9 bases lay outside the gene matches. The CDR3 sequence is CASSLWDSSHQPQHF. The CDR3 nucleotides read TGTGCCAGCAGCCTCTGGGACAGCTCTCATCAGCCCCAGCATTTT.

The genes are TRBV5-1 and TRBJ1-1; D is unclear. Between the trimmed V and J ends, which lost 4 bases and 1 base, there was a span of 8 bases. This CDR3 contains 13 residues. CDR1 is SGHRS and CDR2 is YFSETQ in the germline V gene. CDR3 nucleotides: TGCGCCAGCAGCACGATCAAGAACACTGAAGCTTTCTTT. Encoded protein: CASSTIKNTEAFF.

The V call is TRBV6-1, the J call TRBJ2-2, with a tentative D call TRBD1 (5 bases). CDR1 is MNHNS, CDR2 SASEGT, per germline. V was trimmed by 11 bases and J by 0 bases, leaving 13 bases between them. This CDR3 spans 14 amino acids. CDR3 nucleotide sequence: TGTGCCGGCGAGCAGGGTACGAACACCGGGGAGCTGTTTTTT. Translated: CAGEQGTNTGELFF.

The gene calls are TRBV6-5 and TRBJ2-3, with D possibly being TRBD2 (7 bases). The germline V and J ends were trimmed by 4 bases and 6 bases, with 20 bases remaining between them. Per germline, CDR1 MNHEY and CDR2 SVGAGI. CDR3 size: 16 residues. The CDR3 DNA is TGTGCCAGCAGTTTCCTGGGGGGGGCGAATCCCGATACGCAGTATTTT. It yields the protein CASSFLGGANPDTQYF.

The V and J genes are TRBV28 and TRBJ2-3, with 9 nucleotides matching TRBD1. This CDR3 contains 15 residues. Germline CDR1 MDHEN, CDR2 SYDVKM. V shed 5 bases and J 2 bases; nucleotides not matched to a gene: 5. The CDR3 DNA reads as TGTGCCAGCAGTGCTGGACAGGGGAACACAGATACGCAGTATTTT. Amino acid sequence: CASSAGQGNTDTQYF.

The V and J genes are TRBV4-3 and TRBJ1-2, with 8 bases lining up with TRBD1. The CDR3 length is 13 residues. V was clipped by 4 bases and J by 7 bases; unmatched bases: 5. Germline V gene lookup returns CDR1 LGHNA and CDR2 YSLEER. The CDR3, as DNA: TGCGCCAGCAGCCCCTGGACAGGGACTGGCTACACCTTC. Amino acids: CASSPWTGTGYTF.

The rearrangement links TRBV7-2 to TRBJ2-3; TRBD1 matches at 7 bases. V gave up 0 bases and J gave up 4 bases; unmatched junction bases: 4. CDR3 size: 15 residues. Germline CDR1 reads SGHTA; CDR2 reads FQGNSA. This CDR3 is CASSLAGTAADTQYF. In nucleotides, the CDR3 is TGTGCCAGCAGCTTAGCAGGGACAGCCGCAGATACGCAGTATTTT.

This clonotype was observed a few times. CDR3 nucleotides: TGTGCCAGCAGCTCAGACAGGATACTTACTAACGAGCAGTACTTC. Its protein product is CASSSDRILTNEQYF. The chain links TRBV7-9 to TRBJ2-7; D possibly corresponds to TRBD1 (6 bases). Trimming stripped 4 bases from V and 5 bases from J, with 18 bases between. Germline V gene data show CDR1 as SEHNR and CDR2 as FQNEAQ (reference sequence). This CDR3 contains 15 residues.

At least ten counts were recorded for this clonotype. The V and J genes are TRBV7-9 and TRBJ2-1; TRBD2 matches 11 bases. The CDR3 totals 15 residues. J lost 6 bases, V lost 3 bases, and 4 bases had no gene match. Germline V CDR1 and CDR2: SEHNR, FQNEAQ (reference sequence). CDR3 DNA sequence: TGTGCCAGCAGCTTCTGGCTAGCGGGAGGCAATGAGCAGTTCTTC. Its translation: CASSFWLAGGNEQFF.

This clonotype was counted between two and nine times. The chain combines TRBV20-1 with TRBJ2-1; D gene uncertain. This CDR3 contains 12 residues. The germline V gene has CDR1 DFQATT and CDR2 SNEGSKA (reference sequence). Trimming cost V 6 bases and J 9 bases, with 15 bases left between them. Written as DNA, the CDR3 is TGCAGTGCGGCCGTGGGTGCACTTGAGCAGTTCTTC. Protein product: CSAAVGALEQFF.

The chain couples TRBV29-1 to TRBJ1-4; D possibly corresponds to TRBD1 (6 bases). Trimming took off 1 base at V and 0 bases at J, with 12 bases between the two ends. The length of the CDR3 is 16 residues. CDR1 and CDR2 from the germline V gene are SQVTM and ANQGSEA. CDR3 in amino acids: CSVEVTGRTTNEKLFF. Written as DNA, the CDR3 is TGCAGCGTTGAAGTAACAGGGAGGACAACTAATGAAAAACTGTTTTTT.

The gene calls are TRBV5-1 and TRBJ1-1; D perhaps matches TRBD1 (5 bases). The CDR3 is 14 amino acids. Germline lookup yields CDR1 SGHRS and CDR2 YFSETQ. Trimming removed 1 base from V and 1 base from J, with 8 bases in between. In DNA, the CDR3 is TGCGCCAGCAGCTTGTGGGGGGAGAACACTGAAGCTTTCTTT. It codes for CASSLWGENTEAFF.

The chain employs TRBV6-2 or TRBV6-3 and TRBJ1-6; TRBD1 agrees at 9 bases. The junction had 5 bases not matched to a gene; V was cut back by 6 bases and J by 2 bases. CDR1 MNHEY and CDR2 SVGEGT come from the germline V gene. This CDR3 contains 16 residues. The CDR3 is CASRARDRAYNSPLHF. The CDR3 region has the DNA TGTGCCAGCAGGGCCCGGGACAGGGCCTATAATTCACCCCTCCACTTT.